Shown below are 3 T cell receptor beta chains from a single sample sequenced in a study of CD8 T cells in Susac syndrome (dated 2019 in TCRdb). The library was built by means of the immunoSEQ multiplex PCR assay. RNA was extracted using the RNeasy kit, and roughly 0.5 to 1 microgram was reverse transcribed with random hexamers. TCRdb reran the public reads through fastp at Q25 and MiXCR, keeping productive beta chains. Each CDR3 protein gets just one entry, which takes the most common genes and DNA from the rows behind it. Counted in this sample were about 150,000 distinct CDR3 sequences; 95% of them appeared once. The ten most abundant clones make up 0.16% of the sample. The sequenced sample was CD4+ T cells from PBMCs. These receptor sequences come from a human donor with Susac syndrome.

V is TRBV4-3 and J is TRBJ1-5; the D is unclear. CDR3 size: 16 residues. Germline values: CDR1 LGHNA, CDR2 YSLEER. The V gene lost 0 bases and the J gene lost 6 bases, with 15 bases spanning the gap. Written as DNA, the CDR3 is TGCGCCAGCAGCCAAGATATGGCGGCAGTGGGTCAGCCCCAGCATTTT. It encodes CASSQDMAAVGQPQHF.

The chain links TRBV19 to TRBJ2-7; D is possibly TRBD2 (6 bases). Trimming cost V 9 bases and J 3 bases, with 9 bases left between them. Germline-derived CDR1 and CDR2 are LNHDA and SQIVND (reference sequence). There are 11 residues in the CDR3. The CDR3 is CASADYYEQYF. CDR3 DNA: TGTGCCAGCGCGGACTACTACGAGCAGTACTTC.

The rearrangement joins TRBV18 to TRBJ1-1, with a tentative D call TRBD1 (5 bases). Looked up from germline, CDR1 is KGHSH and CDR2 is LQKENI. The CDR3 totals 16 residues. V was cut by 6 bases and J by 7 bases, with 24 bases left in between. The CDR3 sequence: CASSLLRGLRGGEAFF. Written as DNA, the CDR3 is TGTGCCAGCTCTCTGCTGAGGGGACTCCGGGGGGGTGAAGCTTTCTTT.